The entry below describes one T cell receptor beta chain. Its antigen is currently unknown. The CDR3 length is 15 residues. In germline, CDR1 is LNHNV, CDR2 YYDKDF (reference sequence). V was pared by 3 bases and J by 4 bases, with 13 bases between. TCRdb recomputed calls from the RT-PCR reads with MiXCR, one row per CDR3 protein. The data hold roughly 790,000 distinct CDR3 sequences, with over 20% observed a single time. This entry belongs to a study of response to subunit inactivated influenza vaccine. Study-wide points: Authors suggested that a seasonal influenza vaccination recruits few new T cells each time.

This chain joins TRBV15 and TRBJ2-1; D possibly corresponds to TRBD1 (8 bases). The sequence was collected from a man aged 50 or older who received an inactivated influenza vaccine. Source: PBMCs from blood, taken about 5 days after vaccination. The CDR3: CATSSDRGGYNEQFF. CDR3 nucleotides: TGTGCCACCAGCAGCGACAGGGGAGGGTACAATGAGCAGTTCTTC. The whole variable domain, filled in from reference TRBV15 and TRBJ2-1, reads DAMVIQNPRYQVTQFGKPVTLSCSQTLNHNVMYWYQQKSSQAPKLLFHYYDKDFNNEADTPDNFQSRRPNTSFCFLDIRSPGLGDTAMYLCATSSDRGGYNEQFFGPGTRLTVL.